These 18 T cell receptor beta chains share one sample of origin, sequenced in a study of blood T cell repertoires in COVID-19. TCRdb's table, derived via immunoSEQ multiplex PCR, lists solely in-frame clones and lacks some. The data contain tens of thousands of clones, around 94% of them seen just once; the ten biggest clones take up about 0.4%. Sequencing used peripheral blood. The receptors were sampled from a man aged 50 to 59 with COVID-19, enrolled during active disease.

The rearrangement joins TRBV6-4 to TRBJ2-1; 11 bases map to TRBD2. Trimming at V came to 6 bases and at J to 3 bases, leaving 10 bases not matched to a gene. This CDR3 is built from 17 residues. Looked up from germline, CDR1 is MRHNA and CDR2 is SNTAGT. The CDR3 spells CASSDGSSGGDYNEQFF. CDR3 bases: TGTGCCAGCAGCGATGGAAGTAGCGGGGGGGACTACAATGAGCAGTTCTTC.

The chain uses TRBV6-2 or TRBV6-3 and TRBJ2-1, with D perhaps matching TRBD1 (5 bases). The CDR3 runs 16 residues. Germline V CDR1 and CDR2: MNHEY, SVGEGT. Trimming stripped 5 bases from V and 4 bases from J, with 18 bases between. CDR3 sequence (DNA): TGTGCCAGCAGTCCCCCGGTGACAGTAGTATACAATGAGCAGTTCTTC. Translating gives CASSPPVTVVYNEQFF.

This chain links TRBV10-3 with TRBJ2-4; 7 nucleotides line up with TRBD1. J lost 9 bases, V lost 10 bases, and 12 bases had no gene match. From germline, CDR1 is ENHRY and CDR2 SYGVKD. CDR3 length: 13 amino acids. CDR3 bases: TGTGCCACATGGACAGGACAGGAGAGCATTCAGTACTTC. It yields the protein CATWTGQESIQYF.

The J gene is TRBJ1-1, the V gene TRBV19; weak D call: TRBD1 (6 bases). CDR3 size: 13 residues. Deletions cut 6 bases from V and 1 base from J, with 9 bases between. Germline V gives CDR1 LNHDA, CDR2 SQIVND (reference sequence). CDR3 coding DNA: TGTGCCAGTAGCGGGACACAGAACACTGAAGCTTTCTTT. Protein product: CASSGTQNTEAFF.

V gene TRBV28 combines with J gene TRBJ1-2, with D unclear. CDR3 length: 15 residues. Germline V gene data show CDR1 as MDHEN and CDR2 as SYDVKM. V lost 5 bases to trimming and J lost 2 bases, with 15 bases between them. The CDR3 DNA sequence: TGTGCCAGCAGTACTATGTCTCCCCCCAACTATGGCTACACCTTC. It is translated as CASSTMSPPNYGYTF.

The chain's CDR3 is CASSLSQNANTGELFF. The DNA for the CDR3 is TGCGCCAGCAGCTTGTCCCAGAACGCGAACACCGGGGAGCTGTTTTTT. J is TRBJ2-2 and V is TRBV5-1; no reliable D call. This CDR3 has 16 amino acids. V was pared by 1 base and J by 0 bases, with 10 bases between. CDR1 SGHRS and CDR2 YFSETQ come from the germline V gene.

This chain uses TRBV3-1 (or the pseudogene TRBV3-2) with TRBJ2-7; TRBD2 agrees at 8 bases. The germline CDR1 and CDR2 sequences are LGHDT and YNNKEL (reference sequence). The CDR3 is 13 amino acids. V trimming: 4 bases; J trimming: 7 bases; junction bases outside the gene matches: 6. CDR3 sequence reads: CASSLRGGGEQYF. CDR3 nucleotide sequence: TGTGCCAGCAGCCTACGCGGCGGGGGGGAGCAGTACTTC.

The chain carries TRBV3-1 (or the pseudogene TRBV3-2) and TRBJ1-6; no clear D. The ends were cut back, 11 bases at V and 9 bases at J, with 17 bases in the middle. The CDR3 covers 13 residues. Per the germline V gene, CDR1 is LGHDT and CDR2 is YNNKEL (reference sequence). The CDR3 spells CASAEVSGSPLHF. As DNA, the CDR3 is TGTGCCTCAGCGGAGGTGTCGGGTTCACCCCTCCACTTT.

The genes are TRBV7-8 and TRBJ1-6, with 7 bases matching TRBD1. The CDR3 covers 18 residues. J gave up 7 bases and V 2 bases, and 14 bases lay outside the gene matches. The germline V gene has CDR1 SGHVS and CDR2 FQNEAQ. In DNA, the CDR3 is TGTGCCAGCAGCTTACCGGGACAGAGATACGTAGAGAATTCACCCCTCCACTTT. Translated, it gives CASSLPGQRYVENSPLHF.

The chain combines TRBV5-1 with TRBJ2-5, with D unclear. CDR3 length: 13 amino acids. Trimming cost V 0 bases and J 5 bases, with 8 bases left between them. In germline, CDR1 is SGHRS, CDR2 YFSETQ. The CDR3 reads CASSLANGETQYF. Written as DNA, the CDR3 is TGCGCCAGCAGCTTGGCCAACGGGGAGACCCAGTACTTC.

The table lists this clone with a count of one. V gene TRBV6-1 combines with J gene TRBJ1-1; TRBD1 agrees at 7 bases. CDR3 size: 16 residues. Germline values: CDR1 MNHNS, CDR2 SASEGT. The V gene end was trimmed by 3 bases and the J gene end by 4 bases; junction bases not matched to a gene: 11. The CDR3 region is CASSETYRGRGTEAFF. CDR3 DNA sequence: TGTGCCAGCAGTGAGACTTACAGGGGCAGGGGCACTGAAGCTTTCTTT.

The chain employs TRBV5-1 and TRBJ2-7; 8 bases fit TRBD1. The germline V gene has CDR1 SGHRS and CDR2 YFSETQ. The CDR3 totals 14 residues. Unmatched junction bases numbered 5, after V lost 0 bases and J lost 6 bases. CDR3 residues: CASSLDGQGGEQYF. CDR3 nucleotide sequence: TGCGCCAGCAGCTTGGATGGACAGGGAGGCGAGCAGTACTTC.

The genes are TRBV27 and TRBJ1-1; D is unclear. Germline values: CDR1 MNHEY, CDR2 SMNVEV (reference sequence). V gave up 6 bases and J gave up 1 base, with 6 bases separating them. This CDR3 comprises 12 residues. The CDR3 DNA sequence: TGTGCCAGCAGGAGGGCGAACACTGAAGCTTTCTTT. Amino acids: CASRRANTEAFF.

The chain joins TRBV15 to TRBJ2-7, with 8 nucleotides matching TRBD1. The CDR3 extends over 16 amino acids. The trim removed 1 base at V and 4 bases at J, leaving 9 bases unmatched. Germline V CDR1 and CDR2: LNHNV, YYDKDF (reference sequence). The CDR3 sequence: CATSRGGGQGRYEQYF. The CDR3 DNA is TGTGCCACCAGCAGAGGGGGCGGACAGGGTCGGTACGAGCAGTACTTC. The variable domain in full, with the rest retrieved from reference TRBV15 and TRBJ2-7, is DAMVIQNPRYQVTQFGKPVTLSCSQTLNHNVMYWYQQKSSQAPKLLFHYYDKDFNNEADTPDNFQSRRPNTSFCFLDIRSPGLGDTAMYLCATSRGGGQGRYEQYFGPGTRLTVT.

A few counts support this clone. The chain carries TRBV6-2 or TRBV6-3 and TRBJ1-2; perhaps TRBD1 as D (6 bases). V dropped 2 bases and J dropped 4 bases, with 14 bases sitting between them. The CDR3 contains 15 residues. Germline V gene lookup returns CDR1 MNHEY and CDR2 SVGEGT. The CDR3 DNA is TGTGCCAGCAGTTACCTACAGGGAGGGGGCTATGGCTACACCTTC. It yields the protein CASSYLQGGGYGYTF.

This clone was observed once. J is TRBJ1-1 and V is TRBV5-1, with 8 bases aligning to TRBD1. The CDR3 length is 14 residues. The germline CDR1 and CDR2 sequences are SGHRS and YFSETQ. Germline trimming cut 6 bases from V and 2 bases from J; bases unmatched to any gene: 6. The DNA for the CDR3 is TGCGCCAGCACCGTAGGACAGGGAAACACTGAAGCTTTCTTT. Protein: CASTVGQGNTEAFF.

The V and J genes are TRBV7-9 and TRBJ2-1; 7 bases line up with TRBD1. Germline trimming cut 8 bases from V and 6 bases from J; bases unmatched to any gene: 10. The CDR3 sequence is 14 residues long. Germline lookup yields CDR1 SEHNR and CDR2 FQNEAQ (reference sequence). In DNA, the CDR3 is TGTGCCAGCGTAAGGGGGCCGACCCTCAATGAGCAGTTCTTC. Translating it yields CASVRGPTLNEQFF.

The gene calls are TRBV27 and TRBJ2-5, with TRBD1 identical over 7 bases. The germline gives CDR1 MNHEY, CDR2 SMNVEV (reference sequence). This CDR3 is 12 amino acids long. Germline trimming cut 3 bases from V and 7 bases from J; bases unmatched to any gene: 2. DNA of the CDR3: TGTGCCAGCAGTTTTAACAGGGGGACCCAGTACTTC. It specifies CASSFNRGTQYF.